The clone carrying this T cell receptor beta chain appeared many times. The data stem from a study of T cells in Graves' hyperthyroidism and ophthalmopathy. Study-level background: Peripheral blood was obtained at initial diagnosis, preceding any treatment.

V was pared by 0 bases and J by 3 bases, with 8 bases between. CDR3 length: 15 amino acids. Germline values: CDR1 MNHNS, CDR2 SASEGT. Diagnoses were established using clinical symptoms, serum thyroxine and TRAb, thyroid ultrasound and orbital computed tomography. Amplified regions were TCR beta CDR3 sequences from RNA transcripts. HTBI primers were employed in a first-round RT-PCR of the TCR CDR3. One entry per CDR3 protein results from TCRdb running MiXCR on the multiplex PCR reads. Among 470,000 or so distinct CDR3 sequences, about a fifth were seen once, and the ten largest hold less than 30%. The receptor was derived from a man aged 18 to 29 with Graves' hyperthyroidism. Sequencing used blood. The V gene is TRBV6-1, the J gene TRBJ2-2, with no clear D. This CDR3 reads CASSEAFGDTGELFF. The CDR3 DNA follows: TGTGCCAGCAGTGAAGCGTTTGGGGACACCGGGGAGCTGTTTTTT.